This T cell receptor (beta chain) came from a study of T cells expressing NK-cell markers. The CDR3 has 13 residues. CDR1 and CDR2 (germline): SQVTM, ANQGSEA. With the 5' RACE reads reprocessed, TCRdb shows one record per CDR3 protein and no DNA. The table counts roughly 390,000 distinct CDR3 sequences; 4% to 6.5% lies in the top ten. V usage is TRBV29-1 and J usage is TRBJ2-3; TCRdb designates TRBD2, a call that cannot be tested without DNA. The sequence derives from a man between 18 and 69 years old in good health. The sequencing sample was made of blood T cells: a sorted CD56 or NKG2C T cell subset, CD4+ or CD8+ T cells, or bulk PBMC T cells (not recorded which). The CDR3 sequence: CSGLTSATDTQYF.